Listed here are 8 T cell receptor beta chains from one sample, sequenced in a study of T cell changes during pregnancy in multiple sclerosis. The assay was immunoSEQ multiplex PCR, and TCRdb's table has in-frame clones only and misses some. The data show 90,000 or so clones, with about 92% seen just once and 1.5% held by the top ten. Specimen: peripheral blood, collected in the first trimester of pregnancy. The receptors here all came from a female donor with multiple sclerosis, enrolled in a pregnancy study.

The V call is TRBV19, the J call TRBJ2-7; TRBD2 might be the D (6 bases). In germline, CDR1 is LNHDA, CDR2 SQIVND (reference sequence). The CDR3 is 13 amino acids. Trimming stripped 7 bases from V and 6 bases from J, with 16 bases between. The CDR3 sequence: CASTGSGGAEQYF. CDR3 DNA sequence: TGTGCCAGTACCGGCTCCGGAGGGGCCGAGCAGTACTTC.

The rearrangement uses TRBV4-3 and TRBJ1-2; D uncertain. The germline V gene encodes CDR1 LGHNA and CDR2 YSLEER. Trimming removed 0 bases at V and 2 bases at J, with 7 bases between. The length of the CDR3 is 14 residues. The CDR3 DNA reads TGCGCCAGCAGCCAAGATTTCAGGAACTATGGCTACACCTTC. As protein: CASSQDFRNYGYTF.

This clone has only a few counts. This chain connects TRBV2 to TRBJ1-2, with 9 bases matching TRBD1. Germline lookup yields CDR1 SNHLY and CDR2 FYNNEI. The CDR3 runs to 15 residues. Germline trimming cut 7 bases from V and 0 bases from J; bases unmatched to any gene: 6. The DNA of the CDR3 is TGTGCCAGCACCGGGGACAGGGCCTCTAACTATGGCTACACCTTC. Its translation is CASTGDRASNYGYTF. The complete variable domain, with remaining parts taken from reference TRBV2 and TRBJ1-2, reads EPEVTQTPSHQVTQMGQEVILRCVPISNHLYFYWYRQILGQKVEFLVSFYNNEISEKSEIFDDQFSVERPDGSNFTLKIRSTKLEDSAMYFCASTGDRASNYGYTFGSGTRLTVV.

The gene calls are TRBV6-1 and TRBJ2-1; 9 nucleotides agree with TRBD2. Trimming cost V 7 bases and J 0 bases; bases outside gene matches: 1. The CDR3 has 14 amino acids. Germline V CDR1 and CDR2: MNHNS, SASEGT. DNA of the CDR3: TGTGCCAGCAAGACTAGCGGCTCCTACAATGAGCAGTTCTTC. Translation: CASKTSGSYNEQFF.

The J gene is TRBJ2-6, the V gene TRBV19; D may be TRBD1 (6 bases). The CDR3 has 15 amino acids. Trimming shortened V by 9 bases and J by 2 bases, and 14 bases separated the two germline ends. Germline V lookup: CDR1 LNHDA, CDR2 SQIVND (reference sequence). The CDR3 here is CASNRELAGANVLTF. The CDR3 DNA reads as TGTGCCAGCAACAGGGAACTAGCTGGGGCCAACGTCCTGACTTTC.

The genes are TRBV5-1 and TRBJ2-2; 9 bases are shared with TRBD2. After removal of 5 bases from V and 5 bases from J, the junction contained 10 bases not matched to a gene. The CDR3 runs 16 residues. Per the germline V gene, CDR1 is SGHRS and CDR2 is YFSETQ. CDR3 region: CASSNAAGGRTGELFF. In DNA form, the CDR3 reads TGCGCCAGCAGTAACGCAGCGGGAGGTAGGACCGGGGAGCTGTTTTTT.

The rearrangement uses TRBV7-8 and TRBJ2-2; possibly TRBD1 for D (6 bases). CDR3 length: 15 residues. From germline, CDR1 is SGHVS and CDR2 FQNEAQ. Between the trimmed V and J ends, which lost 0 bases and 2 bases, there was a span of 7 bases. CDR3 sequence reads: CASSLAGTNTGELFF. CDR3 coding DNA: TGTGCCAGCAGCTTAGCCGGGACAAACACCGGGGAGCTGTTTTTT.

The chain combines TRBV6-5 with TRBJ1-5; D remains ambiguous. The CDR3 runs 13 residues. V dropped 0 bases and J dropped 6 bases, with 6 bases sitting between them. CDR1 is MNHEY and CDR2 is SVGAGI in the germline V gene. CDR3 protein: CASSYSSRQPQHF. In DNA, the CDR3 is TGTGCCAGCAGTTACTCTTCGCGTCAGCCCCAGCATTTT.